The 32 T cell receptor beta chains reported below all come from one sample, sequenced in a study of shared clonotypes between healthy human individuals. TCRdb's table, derived via immunoSEQ multiplex PCR, lists solely in-frame clones and lacks some. The data contain approximately 2,300,000 clones, 85% to 95% of them singletons. Specimen: naive CD4+ T cells from PBMCs. As for subset: CD45RA+ positively selected. Receptor source: a man aged 18-30 years in good health. Some clones in this sample may be carry-over from other donors' samples.

The chain carries TRBV30 and TRBJ2-2; TRBD2 is a possible D gene (6 bases). V lost 3 bases, J lost 8 bases, and 16 bases lay in between. The germline V gene has CDR1 GTSNPN and CDR2 SVGIG (reference sequence). The length of the CDR3 is 14 residues. This CDR3 reads CAWSLGPGRGELFF. The CDR3 nucleotides are TGTGCCTGGAGCCTCGGGCCAGGGAGGGGGGAGCTGTTTTTT.

This chain connects TRBV5-1 to TRBJ2-3; TRBD1 or TRBD2 may be the D gene (5 bases each). V was trimmed by 2 bases and J by 2 bases, leaving 9 bases between them. Germline V CDR1 and CDR2: SGHRS, YFSETQ. The CDR3 has 14 amino acids. The CDR3 reads CASSFDGATDTQYF. CDR3 sequence (DNA): TGCGCCAGCAGCTTCGACGGGGCCACAGATACGCAGTATTTT.

The chain has TRBV19 and TRBJ1-5; 10 bases line up with TRBD1. CDR3 length equals 16 residues. V shed 5 bases, J shed 7 bases, and the junction held 11 bases outside the gene matches. Per the germline V gene, CDR1 is LNHDA and CDR2 is SQIVND (reference sequence). The CDR3 sequence is CASSARDRGAGQPQHF. As DNA, the CDR3 is TGTGCCAGTAGTGCCCGGGACAGGGGCGCGGGGCAGCCCCAGCATTTT.

The chain joins TRBV30 to TRBJ1-5, with D possibly matching TRBD1 (6 bases). Trimming removed 1 base at V and 7 bases at J, with 17 bases between. This CDR3 contains 15 residues. CDR1 is GTSNPN, CDR2 SVGIG, per germline (reference sequence). The CDR3 nucleotides are TGTGCCTGGAGTGGTAGCTTAGCAGGGGCGCAGCCCCAGCATTTT. This encodes CAWSGSLAGAQPQHF. Full variable domain (rest looked up from reference TRBV30 and TRBJ1-5): SQTIHQWPATLVQPVGSPLSLECTVEGTSNPNLYWYRQAAGRGLQLLFYSVGIGQISSEVPQNLSASRPQDRQFILSSKKLLLSDSGFYLCAWSGSLAGAQPQHFGDGTRLSIL.

Turning to this clone: At the DNA level, this CDR3 is encoded by other sequences in the same sample as well. V usage is TRBV20-1 and J usage is TRBJ1-6, with a tentative D call TRBD1 (5 bases). CDR3 size: 11 residues. Germline values: CDR1 DFQATT, CDR2 SNEGSKA (reference sequence). In DNA, the CDR3 is TGCAGCGCGGGGGGTAATTCACCCCTCCACTTT. Residues: CSAGGNSPLHF.

A single count supports this clone. The chain couples TRBV28 to TRBJ2-7; 11 bases align to TRBD2. There are 16 residues in the CDR3. Germline loops: CDR1 MDHEN, CDR2 SYDVKM. J was trimmed by 2 bases and V by 3 bases; bases with no gene match: 6. CDR3 residues: CASSFMGLADPYEQYF. The CDR3, as DNA: TGTGCCAGCAGTTTTATGGGACTAGCGGACCCCTACGAGCAGTACTTC.

This sequence joins TRBV18 and TRBJ1-5; D not certain. V dropped 6 bases and J dropped 11 bases, with 23 bases sitting between them. The CDR3 consists of 15 residues. Germline V gene data show CDR1 as KGHSH and CDR2 as LQKENI. In DNA form, the CDR3 reads TGTGCCAGCTCTATAATAGGGAACATTACGTGGGCCCAGCATTTT. This gives the protein CASSIIGNITWAQHF.

This chain uses TRBV7-9 with TRBJ1-1; no firm D call. V dropped 7 bases and J dropped 6 bases, with 9 bases sitting between them. There are 11 residues in the CDR3. Germline V gene data show CDR1 as SEHNR and CDR2 as FQNEAQ (reference sequence). The CDR3 reads CASTIGSEAFF. DNA for the CDR3: TGTGCCAGCACCATCGGCTCTGAAGCTTTCTTT.

The V and J genes are TRBV7-3 and TRBJ1-1, with D possibly TRBD1 on 5 matching bases. CDR3 size: 16 residues. The germline V and J ends were trimmed by 3 bases and 4 bases, with 18 bases remaining between them. From germline, CDR1 is SGHTA and CDR2 FQGTGA. DNA of the CDR3: TGTGCCAGCAGCTTGACTAGGCCGGGCGGGGGCACTGAAGCTTTCTTT. Translated: CASSLTRPGGGTEAFF.

The rearrangement links TRBV10-3 to TRBJ2-7; weak D call: TRBD1 (6 bases). CDR3 length: 15 amino acids. Germline lookup yields CDR1 ENHRY and CDR2 SYGVKD. V was trimmed by 6 bases and J by 0 bases, leaving 15 bases between them. CDR3 region: CAISKSDRSSYEQYF. CDR3 DNA sequence: TGTGCCATCAGCAAAAGCGACAGGAGCTCCTACGAGCAGTACTTC.

The chain joins TRBV27 to TRBJ2-5; 7 bases match TRBD2. Germline V CDR1 and CDR2: MNHEY, SMNVEV (reference sequence). The length of the CDR3 is 15 residues. The trim removed 7 bases at V and 4 bases at J, leaving 12 bases unmatched. CDR3 DNA sequence: TGTGCCAGCACCCAAAAGGCTAGCGGTGTAGAGACCCAGTACTTC. As protein: CASTQKASGVETQYF.

This chain links TRBV11-2 with TRBJ1-5; unclear D gene. Germline V gene lookup returns CDR1 SGHAT and CDR2 FQNNGV. The CDR3 spans 13 residues. The V end was cut by 0 bases, the J end by 6 bases, with 6 bases between. This CDR3 reads CASSLDLSQPQHF. Written as DNA, the CDR3 is TGTGCCAGCAGCTTAGATCTGTCTCAGCCCCAGCATTTT.

In DNA, the CDR3 is TGTGCCAGCAGTTTACAGGGCCGTCAGCCCCAGCATTTT. Translation: CASSLQGRQPQHF. The chain couples TRBV6-5 to TRBJ1-5, with D possibly TRBD1 on 6 matching bases. V gave up 4 bases and J gave up 6 bases, with 10 bases separating them. Per the germline V gene, CDR1 is MNHEY and CDR2 is SVGAGI. This CDR3 contains 13 residues.

The V gene is TRBV19, the J gene TRBJ2-2, with no clear D. The V and J ends lost 5 bases and 6 bases respectively, with 16 bases between them. The CDR3 consists of 15 residues. Per the germline V gene, CDR1 is LNHDA and CDR2 is SQIVND (reference sequence). The CDR3 sequence is CASSPRWTKPGELFF. In DNA form, the CDR3 reads TGTGCCAGTAGTCCTCGTTGGACGAAACCCGGGGAGCTGTTTTTT.

The V and J genes are TRBV5-1 and TRBJ2-7; 12 bases map to TRBD1. Germline V lookup: CDR1 SGHRS, CDR2 YFSETQ. This CDR3 has 16 amino acids. The junction had 9 bases not matched to a gene; V was cut back by 4 bases and J by 4 bases. The CDR3 bases are TGCGCCAGCAGCCCTAGGGGACAGGGGGCGCGGTACGAGCAGTACTTC. Amino acids: CASSPRGQGARYEQYF.

The chain links TRBV6-1 to TRBJ2-2, with D possibly called TRBD1 or TRBD2 (5 bases each). CDR3 length: 15 amino acids. The V end was cut by 3 bases, the J end by 1 base, with 9 bases between. The germline V gene encodes CDR1 MNHNS and CDR2 SASEGT. The CDR3 region has the DNA TGTGCCAGCAGTGACCGGGACCAGAACACCGGGGAGCTGTTTTTT. It is translated as CASSDRDQNTGELFF.

This clone was observed a single time. The rearrangement links TRBV19 to TRBJ1-1; no clear D gene. The germline V gene has CDR1 LNHDA and CDR2 SQIVND (reference sequence). V gave up 3 bases and J gave up 8 bases, with 10 bases separating them. CDR3 length equals 12 residues. The CDR3 is CASSIRGSEAFF. The CDR3 bases are TGTGCCAGTAGTATTAGAGGCTCAGAAGCTTTCTTT.

This chain uses TRBV5-4 with TRBJ1-2; 8 bases agree with TRBD1. This CDR3 is 15 amino acids long. The V segment lost 0 bases and the J segment 6 bases; nucleotides outside the gene matches: 7. Per the germline V gene, CDR1 is SGHNT and CDR2 is YYREEE (reference sequence). For the CDR3, the DNA is TGTGCCAGCAGCTTGGTAGCAGGGGGCGGGGATGGCTACACCTTC. This sequence encodes CASSLVAGGGDGYTF.

This clone was picked up one time. The chain links TRBV6-6 to TRBJ1-1, with 12 nucleotides matching TRBD1. The CDR3 has 16 residues. Trimming at V came to 2 bases and at J to 4 bases, leaving 5 bases not matched to a gene. Germline CDR1 is MNHNY and CDR2 is SVGAGI (reference sequence). The CDR3 nucleotides are TGTGCCAGCAGTTACGAGGGACAGGGGGCGCGCACTGAAGCTTTCTTT. Its translation: CASSYEGQGARTEAFF.

The chain has TRBV4-2 and TRBJ2-1; 14 nucleotides line up with TRBD2. Germline V gene data show CDR1 as LGHNA and CDR2 as YNFKEQ. This CDR3 is built from 17 residues. The V and J ends lost 4 bases and 3 bases, in that order; junction bases with no gene match: 5. The CDR3 sequence is CASSRRLAGGVYNEQFF. In DNA, the CDR3 is TGTGCCAGCAGCCGAAGACTAGCGGGAGGGGTCTACAATGAGCAGTTCTTC.

This chain joins TRBV7-9 and TRBJ1-4; D gene uncertain. The V end was cut by 1 base, the J end by 0 bases, with 6 bases between. Germline loops: CDR1 SEHNR, CDR2 FQNEAQ (reference sequence). The CDR3 totals 15 residues. CDR3 DNA sequence: TGTGCCAGCAGCTTAGTTCCTGCAACTAATGAAAAACTGTTTTTT. Translated, it gives CASSLVPATNEKLFF. Filled out from reference TRBV7-9 and TRBJ1-4, the complete variable domain reads DTGVSQNPRHKITKRGQNVTFRCDPISEHNRLYWYRQTLGQGPEFLTYFQNEAQLEKSRLLSDRFSAERPKGSFSTLEIQRTEQGDSAMYLCASSLVPATNEKLFFGSGTQLSVL.

The chain employs TRBV18 and TRBJ2-2; D may be TRBD1 (6 bases). The CDR3 consists of 14 residues. With 5 bases removed from V and 4 bases from J, the gap between germline ends came to 11 bases. Germline V gene lookup returns CDR1 KGHSH and CDR2 LQKENI. CDR3 region: CASSMQGSTGELFF. The CDR3 DNA sequence: TGTGCCAGCTCAATGCAGGGGAGCACCGGGGAGCTGTTTTTT.

This chain links TRBV5-8 with TRBJ1-5, with D uncertain. With 4 bases removed from V and 2 bases from J, the gap between germline ends came to 4 bases. The CDR3 extends over 12 amino acids. CDR1 SGHTS and CDR2 YDEGEE come from the germline V gene. This CDR3 reads CASSRGNQPQHF. DNA of the CDR3: TGTGCCAGCAGCAGGGGCAATCAGCCCCAGCATTTT.

This clone was counted once. The chain is built from TRBV5-4 and TRBJ2-7, with 7 nucleotides matching TRBD1. From germline, CDR1 is SGHNT and CDR2 YYREEE (reference sequence). The CDR3 has 16 amino acids. V lost 4 bases, J lost 2 bases, and 12 bases stayed unmatched. The CDR3 nucleotides read TGTGCCAGCAGCCCAGGCCCACGGGACAGACCCTACGAGCAGTACTTC. Translating gives CASSPGPRDRPYEQYF.

On this clone itself: Distinct nucleotide sequences in the sample also encode this CDR3. The CDR3 reads CASSPGLAGTYEQYF. The DNA of the CDR3 is TGTGCCAGCTCACCGGGACTAGCGGGAACCTACGAGCAGTACTTC. The chain has TRBV18 and TRBJ2-7; 13 nucleotides agree with TRBD2. J lost 2 bases, V lost 3 bases, and 1 base had no gene match. This CDR3 spans 15 amino acids. CDR1 KGHSH and CDR2 LQKENI come from the germline V gene. The variable domain in full, completed from reference TRBV18 and TRBJ2-7, reads NAGVMQNPRHLVRRRGQEARLRCSPMKGHSHVYWYRQLPEEGLKFMVYLQKENIIDESGMPKERFSAEFPKEGPSILRIQQVVRGDSAAYFCASSPGLAGTYEQYFGPGTRLTVT.

This rearrangement joins TRBV30 to TRBJ1-5; no definite D call. Trimming took off 0 bases at V and 4 bases at J, with 16 bases between the two ends. There are 16 residues in the CDR3. The germline V gene has CDR1 GTSNPN and CDR2 SVGIG (reference sequence). CDR3 sequence (DNA): TGTGCCTGGAGTGTCGGGCGGTCCCAAGCGAATCAGCCCCAGCATTTT. Translating it yields CAWSVGRSQANQPQHF.

The rearrangement uses TRBV6-1 and TRBJ1-3, with D unclear. The germline V gene encodes CDR1 MNHNS and CDR2 SASEGT. The CDR3 sequence is 13 residues long. Trimming took 4 bases from V and 4 from J, leaving 8 bases between them. This CDR3 is CASSGQVGNTIYF. The CDR3 DNA is TGTGCCAGCAGTGGTCAGGTCGGAAACACCATATATTTT.

The rearrangement uses TRBV28 and TRBJ1-1; TRBD1 aligns across 8 bases. CDR1 and CDR2 from the germline V gene are MDHEN and SYDVKM. J lost 5 bases, V lost 7 bases, and 6 bases had no gene match. This CDR3 has 13 amino acids. The CDR3 loop is CASTQGAPTEAFF. The CDR3 coding sequence is TGTGCCAGCACCCAGGGGGCGCCGACTGAAGCTTTCTTT.

This chain connects TRBV6-6 to TRBJ2-7; tentatively, D is TRBD2 (7 bases). Germline CDR1 MNHNY, CDR2 SVGAGI (reference sequence). Trimming stripped 7 bases from V and 5 bases from J, with 24 bases between. The CDR3 loop spans 16 amino acids. DNA for the CDR3: TGTGCCAGCACTCACCAGGGAGGGGGAGTGATCCACGAGCAGTACTTC. It is translated as CASTHQGGGVIHEQYF.

This clone was detected once. This chain links TRBV18 with TRBJ2-1, with D maybe TRBD2 (5 bases). The V and J ends lost 2 bases and 0 bases respectively, with 14 bases between them. The CDR3 totals 17 residues. CDR1 KGHSH and CDR2 LQKENI come from the germline V gene. The CDR3 DNA is TGTGCCAGCTCACCAACTCGAGGGAGAGGCTCCTACAATGAGCAGTTCTTC. This gives the protein CASSPTRGRGSYNEQFF.

The rearrangement uses TRBV6-5 and TRBJ2-5; D unclear. Near its end, the DNA agrees better with TRBJ2-7, so the J call may be wrong. The CDR3 sequence is 14 residues long. Germline values: CDR1 MNHEY, CDR2 SVGAGI. The CDR3 sequence is CASSRALDADEQYF. The CDR3 nucleotides read TGTGCCAGCAGTCGAGCCCTGGATGCGGACGAGCAGTACTTC.

Only a few counts were recorded for this clone. The J gene is TRBJ1-1, the V gene TRBV30; D is perhaps TRBD1 (5 bases). The CDR3 covers 12 residues. V was clipped by 8 bases and J by 1 base, with 11 bases between them. Germline assignment: CDR1 GTSNPN and CDR2 SVGIG (reference sequence). The CDR3 reads CAGRQKNTEAFF. CDR3 DNA: TGTGCCGGCAGACAGAAGAACACTGAAGCTTTCTTT.